This is a list of T cell receptor beta chains from one sample in a study of technical replicates of blood from a few donors. Libraries were prepared by immunoSEQ multiplex PCR; TCRdb keeps only in-frame clonotypes and omits some of them. This sample has about 88,000 clones, with roughly 92% found just once. The sample was T cells isolated from PBMCs. All receptors derive from a human donor in good health. Each CDR3 is given with its conserved first and last residue. D genes are given only for firm matches. Clone size is shown for a subset of rows, as once, few, many or a class of expanded clone.

d_gene: TRBD2
j_gene: TRBJ2-1
v_gene: TRBV6-1
abundance: NA
CDR3nt: TGTGCCAGCCCCCGGGGGGGTGGCTACAATGAGCAGTTCTTC
CDR3aa: CASPRGGGYNEQFF

d_gene: TRBD2
j_gene: TRBJ2-1
v_gene: TRBV5-4
abundance: NA
CDR3nt: TGTGCCAGCAGCCATGGACTAGCGGGAGCCAATGAGCAGTTCTTC
CDR3aa: CASSHGLAGANEQFF

d_gene: NA
j_gene: TRBJ1-2
v_gene: TRBV15
abundance: NA
CDR3nt: TGTGCCACCAGCAGAGCTGGCAGTAACTATGGCTACACCTTC
CDR3aa: CATSRAGSNYGYTF

d_gene: TRBD1
j_gene: TRBJ1-1
v_gene: TRBV5-1
abundance: NA
CDR3nt: TGCGCCAGCAGCTTAGGCCCGACCGGGACAGCGAACACTGAAGCTTTCTTT
CDR3aa: CASSLGPTGTANTEAFF

d_gene: NA
j_gene: TRBJ2-2
v_gene: TRBV12-5
abundance: NA
CDR3nt: TGTGCTAGTGGTTTGGTACCGACGGGCAGGGTTAACACCGGGGAGCTGTTTTTT
CDR3aa: CASGLVPTGRVNTGELFF

d_gene: NA
j_gene: TRBJ1-2
v_gene: TRBV11-2
abundance: NA
CDR3nt: TGTGCCAGCAGCGATCGACAGGTGACGTCTAACTATGGCTACACCTTC
CDR3aa: CASSDRQVTSNYGYTF

d_gene: TRBD2
j_gene: TRBJ2-1
v_gene: TRBV5-1
abundance: NA
CDR3nt: TGCGCCAGCAGCCTTCTGGGGCGGGGGACCTACAATGAGCAGTTCTTC
CDR3aa: CASSLLGRGTYNEQFF

d_gene: NA
j_gene: TRBJ2-1
v_gene: TRBV25-1
abundance: once
CDR3nt: TGTGCCAGCAGTGGAGGACAGAGTAGTTACAATGAGCAGTTCTTC
CDR3aa: CASSGGQSSYNEQFF

d_gene: NA
j_gene: TRBJ2-7
v_gene: TRBV5-8
abundance: NA
CDR3nt: TGTGCCAGCAGCCGGGGGATGGAGCAGTACTTC
CDR3aa: CASSRGMEQYF

d_gene: NA
j_gene: TRBJ1-6
v_gene: TRBV2
abundance: NA
CDR3nt: TGTGCCAGCAGTGAAGATGAGAGGGCAAATTCACCCCTCCACTTT
CDR3aa: CASSEDERANSPLHF

d_gene: NA
j_gene: TRBJ1-2
v_gene: TRBV7-9
abundance: NA
CDR3nt: TGTGCCAGCAGCGCCGGGGGGCCGATAAATAACTATGGCTACACCTTC
CDR3aa: CASSAGGPINNYGYTF

d_gene: TRBD2
j_gene: TRBJ2-1
v_gene: TRBV6-5
abundance: NA
CDR3nt: TGTGCCATCGGAAAGGGGACTAGCATCAATGAGCAGTTCTTC
CDR3aa: CAIGKGTSINEQFF

d_gene: NA
j_gene: TRBJ1-2
v_gene: TRBV28
abundance: NA
CDR3nt: TGTGCCAGCAGAGATGACAGCGTTATACCCTCTAACTATGGCTACACCTTC
CDR3aa: CASRDDSVIPSNYGYTF

d_gene: NA
j_gene: TRBJ2-1
v_gene: TRBV28
abundance: NA
CDR3nt: TGTGCCAGCAGTAAAGGGAGCTTTAGTGGGTGGAATGAGCAGTTCTTC
CDR3aa: CASSKGSFSGWNEQFF

d_gene: TRBD2
j_gene: TRBJ2-1
v_gene: TRBV7-6
abundance: NA
CDR3nt: TGTGCCAGCAGCTTAGCAAACAGCGGGAGCGGCTACAATGAGCAGTTCTTC
CDR3aa: CASSLANSGSGYNEQFF

d_gene: NA
j_gene: TRBJ2-7
v_gene: TRBV27
abundance: once
CDR3nt: TGTGCCAGCAGTTCCCACGGACAACGCCAAGGCGGGCAGTACTTC
CDR3aa: CASSSHGQRQGGQYF

d_gene: NA
j_gene: TRBJ1-1
v_gene: TRBV7-9
abundance: NA
CDR3nt: TGTGCCAGCAGCTTAGGCACAGGGAGAACTGAAGCTTTCTTT
CDR3aa: CASSLGTGRTEAFF

d_gene: NA
j_gene: TRBJ2-1
v_gene: TRBV11-2
abundance: NA
CDR3nt: TGTGCCAGCAGCTTAGTCCTAGGGGGTGAGCAGTTCTTC
CDR3aa: CASSLVLGGEQFF

d_gene: TRBD1
j_gene: TRBJ2-7
v_gene: TRBV2
abundance: NA
CDR3nt: TGTGCCAGCAGTGAACGGACAGGGACGGGGGAGCAGTACTTC
CDR3aa: CASSERTGTGEQYF

d_gene: TRBD2
j_gene: TRBJ2-5
v_gene: TRBV29-1
abundance: NA
CDR3nt: TGCAGCGTCCCGGGACTAGCGGGCCAAGAGACCCAGTACTTC
CDR3aa: CSVPGLAGQETQYF

d_gene: TRBD1
j_gene: TRBJ1-6
v_gene: TRBV7-9
abundance: NA
CDR3nt: TGTGCCAGCAGCTTGACAGGGACCGATTCACCCCTCCACTTT
CDR3aa: CASSLTGTDSPLHF

d_gene: NA
j_gene: TRBJ2-3
v_gene: TRBV18
abundance: NA
CDR3nt: TGTGCCAGCTCACCAGGCGGGGCAGATACGCAGTATTTT
CDR3aa: CASSPGGADTQYF

d_gene: NA
j_gene: TRBJ2-7
v_gene: TRBV11-3
abundance: NA
CDR3nt: TGTGCCAGCAGCCTTCAACAGGGTTACGAGCAGTACTTC
CDR3aa: CASSLQQGYEQYF

d_gene: TRBD2
j_gene: TRBJ2-7
v_gene: TRBV13
abundance: NA
CDR3nt: TGTGCCAGCTCCGGGGGGAAAACCTACGAGCAGTACTTC
CDR3aa: CASSGGKTYEQYF

d_gene: NA
j_gene: TRBJ1-3
v_gene: TRBV11-2
abundance: NA
CDR3nt: TGTGCCAGCAGCTTAGAGGTGGAGAACACCATATATTTT
CDR3aa: CASSLEVENTIYF

d_gene: TRBD1
j_gene: TRBJ1-1
v_gene: TRBV14
abundance: NA
CDR3nt: TGTGCCAGCAGCCCCAGGGGGCAGACTGAAGCTTTCTTT
CDR3aa: CASSPRGQTEAFF

d_gene: NA
j_gene: TRBJ2-5
v_gene: TRBV6-1
abundance: NA
CDR3nt: TGTGCCAGCAGTCTTTCTTCGGGGAGACAAGAGACCCAGTACTTC
CDR3aa: CASSLSSGRQETQYF

d_gene: NA
j_gene: TRBJ1-1
v_gene: TRBV27
abundance: NA
CDR3nt: TGTGCCAGCAGTTTGATTCCAGGAGGGACTGAAGCTTTCTTT
CDR3aa: CASSLIPGGTEAFF

d_gene: NA
j_gene: TRBJ1-5
v_gene: TRBV11-2
abundance: once
CDR3nt: TGTGCCAGCAGTCTTGGGAGGACACTGTCTTCGCCCCAGCATTTT
CDR3aa: CASSLGRTLSSPQHF

d_gene: NA
j_gene: TRBJ2-3
v_gene: TRBV19
abundance: NA
CDR3nt: TGTGCCAGTAATCACTGGGGCGGACGAAGCACAGATACGCAGTATTTT
CDR3aa: CASNHWGGRSTDTQYF

d_gene: NA
j_gene: TRBJ2-7
v_gene: TRBV7-2
abundance: NA
CDR3nt: TGTGCCAGCAGCCCGAGTCGGGACGAGCAGTACTTC
CDR3aa: CASSPSRDEQYF

d_gene: NA
j_gene: TRBJ2-1
v_gene: TRBV7-3
abundance: NA
CDR3nt: TGTGCCAGCAGCCCCTTAGGCAGGTTGAGTTTGAATGAGCAGTTCTTC
CDR3aa: CASSPLGRLSLNEQFF

d_gene: TRBD2
j_gene: TRBJ2-7
v_gene: TRBV11-2
abundance: NA
CDR3nt: TGTGCCAGCAGCCACGTAACTAGCGGGCCCTCCTACGAGCAGTACTTC
CDR3aa: CASSHVTSGPSYEQYF

d_gene: TRBD1
j_gene: TRBJ2-2
v_gene: TRBV18
abundance: NA
CDR3nt: TGTGCCAGCTCACCGACAGGGGAAGCCGGGGAGCTGTTTTTT
CDR3aa: CASSPTGEAGELFF

d_gene: NA
j_gene: TRBJ1-1
v_gene: TRBV9
abundance: NA
CDR3nt: TGTGCCAGCAGCGTAGGCTCGGTCATGAACACTGAAGCTTTCTTT
CDR3aa: CASSVGSVMNTEAFF

d_gene: NA
j_gene: TRBJ1-1
v_gene: TRBV2
abundance: NA
CDR3nt: TGTGCCAGCAGTGAAAGATCAGGAAACACTGAAGCTTTCTTT
CDR3aa: CASSERSGNTEAFF

d_gene: TRBD2
j_gene: TRBJ2-7
v_gene: TRBV11-2
abundance: NA
CDR3nt: TGTGCCAGCAGCTTTACTAGCGGGGGGCTCTACGAGCAGTACTTC
CDR3aa: CASSFTSGGLYEQYF